This T cell receptor beta chain derives from a study of blood T cell repertoires in COVID-19. Background on the study: The study drew acute and convalescent COVID-19 samples from the United States, Italy and Spain.

Source study methods: Cell counts per sample came from amplifying reference gene primers. The data were produced by immunoSEQ multiplex PCR, yet TCRdb's version contains in-frame clones alone and is incomplete. That table gives V, J and clone size, and the DNA gave D and trimming. The sample has roughly 150,000 clones; 85% are singletons. This sequence was found in a woman aged 80 or older with COVID-19, enrolled during active disease. The sample consisted of peripheral blood.

The CDR3 loop is CASISVNTEAFF. Written as DNA, the CDR3 is TGTGCCAGCATATCTGTGAACACTGAAGCTTTCTTT. The chain is built from TRBV28 and TRBJ1-1; D uncertain. The CDR3 sequence is 12 residues long. With 7 bases removed from V and 0 bases from J, the gap between germline ends came to 6 bases. Per the germline V gene, CDR1 is MDHEN and CDR2 is SYDVKM.